The 14 T cell receptor beta chains below all came from one sample that was sequenced in a study of cytotoxic CD8 clonotypes in ibrutinib-treated CLL. Only in-frame clones appear in the TCRdb table, and some are missing; sequencing was by immunoSEQ multiplex PCR. This table has some 140,000 clones, 79% appearing once. This specimen was PBMCs, taken after 12 months of ibrutinib treatment. These receptors were taken from a human donor with chronic lymphocytic leukemia.

The gene calls are TRBV5-4 and TRBJ2-7; perhaps TRBD1 as D (8 bases). Per the germline V gene, CDR1 is SGHNT and CDR2 is YYREEE (reference sequence). CDR3 length: 15 amino acids. The ends were cut back, 3 bases at V and 2 bases at J, with 15 bases in the middle. The DNA for the CDR3 is TGTGCCAGCAGCTCGGGGGGACAGGCTCCCTACGAGCAGTACTTC. It specifies CASSSGGQAPYEQYF.

The gene calls are TRBV14 and TRBJ2-3, with D tentatively TRBD1 or TRBD2 (5 bases each). Germline assignment: CDR1 SGHDN and CDR2 FVKESK. The CDR3 has 13 amino acids. The V gene lost 5 bases and the J gene lost 3 bases, with 9 bases spanning the gap. In DNA, the CDR3 is TGTGCCAGCAGCGGGACCTATACAGATACGCAGTATTTT. Amino acids: CASSGTYTDTQYF.

This chain uses TRBV18 with TRBJ1-1; D unclear. V gave up 6 bases and J gave up 1 base, with 9 bases separating them. This CDR3 region has 13 residues. Looked up from germline, CDR1 is KGHSH and CDR2 is LQKENI. The CDR3 DNA reads as TGTGCCAGCTCTCAACAAGGGAACACTGAAGCTTTCTTT. Protein product: CASSQQGNTEAFF.

The chain links TRBV4-3 to TRBJ2-7, with TRBD1 as a possible D gene (5 bases). Germline CDR1 LGHNA, CDR2 YSLEER. Trimming left V 0 bases short and J 6 bases short, with 18 bases between. This CDR3 spans 16 amino acids. CDR3 DNA sequence: TGCGCCAGCAGCCAAGATCGGAAGGGGTTCTCGAGCGAGCAGTACTTC. Translated: CASSQDRKGFSSEQYF.

The chain links TRBV7-2 to TRBJ1-5, with D uncertain. The CDR3 loop spans 15 amino acids. Trimming stripped 1 base from V and 7 bases from J, with 14 bases between. Germline CDR1 is SGHTA and CDR2 is FQGNSA. The CDR3 reads CASSLDAPPSQPQHF. DNA for the CDR3: TGTGCCAGCAGCTTAGACGCACCACCGTCCCAGCCCCAGCATTTT.

The gene calls are TRBV4-2 and TRBJ2-3; 8 bases map to TRBD1. There are 16 residues in the CDR3. With V trimmed by 4 bases and J by 1 base, 7 bases remained unmatched. Germline V gene data show CDR1 as LGHNA and CDR2 as YNFKEQ. In nucleotides, the CDR3 is TGTGCCAGCAGCCCTTCGGACAGGGCTGGCACAGATACGCAGTATTTT. This sequence encodes CASSPSDRAGTDTQYF.

A few counts support this clone. The V and J genes are TRBV29-1 and TRBJ1-2; 11 bases line up with TRBD1. Germline lookup yields CDR1 SQVTM and CDR2 ANQGSEA. Germline trimming cut 1 base from V and 4 bases from J; bases unmatched to any gene: 2. The CDR3 runs to 14 residues. The CDR3 loop reads CSVEGTGGAYGYTF. The CDR3 nucleotides are TGCAGCGTTGAAGGGACAGGGGGCGCCTATGGCTACACCTTC.

The chain combines TRBV6-5 with TRBJ2-7; D is ambiguous. Germline V lookup: CDR1 MNHEY, CDR2 SVGAGI. V was shortened by 6 bases and J by 2 bases, with 17 bases between the two germline ends. The CDR3 length is 15 residues. This chain's CDR3 is CASSGFSSFTYEQYF. The CDR3 coding sequence is TGTGCCAGCAGCGGCTTTTCGTCCTTCACCTACGAGCAGTACTTC.

The chain carries TRBV7-2 and TRBJ1-5, with D tentatively TRBD1 (6 bases). This CDR3 comprises 13 residues. Germline V gene data show CDR1 as SGHTA and CDR2 as FQGNSA. The V end lost 6 bases, the J end lost 1 base, and 7 bases lay between the germline ends. CDR3 DNA: TGTGCCAGCAGTGGACAGAGCAATCAGCCCCAGCATTTT. This sequence encodes CASSGQSNQPQHF.

CDR3 region: CASSVGQGSGANVLTF. For the CDR3, the DNA is TGTGCCAGCAGTGTAGGACAGGGCTCTGGGGCCAACGTCCTGACTTTC. The V and J genes are TRBV2 and TRBJ2-6, with 8 nucleotides matching TRBD1. The CDR3 sequence is 16 residues long. CDR1 SNHLY and CDR2 FYNNEI come from the germline V gene. V lost 4 bases, J lost 0 bases, and 2 bases stayed unmatched.

This chain connects TRBV14 to TRBJ2-7, with unresolved D. The germline CDR1 and CDR2 sequences are SGHDN and FVKESK. V lost 2 bases, J lost 4 bases, and 9 bases lay in between. This CDR3 has 13 amino acids. This chain's CDR3 is CASSQFFVYEQYF. CDR3 sequence (DNA): TGTGCCAGCAGCCAATTTTTTGTATACGAGCAGTACTTC.

J is TRBJ2-6 and V is TRBV27; D is unresolved. CDR3 length: 14 residues. Per germline, CDR1 MNHEY and CDR2 SMNVEV (reference sequence). V lost 6 bases, J lost 1 base, and 7 bases lay in between. CDR3 bases: TGTGCCAGCAGCGTTCTTTCTGGGGCCAACGTCCTGACTTTC. As protein: CASSVLSGANVLTF.

The rearrangement links TRBV7-2 to TRBJ2-3; D remains ambiguous. CDR3 size: 12 residues. The germline CDR1 and CDR2 sequences are SGHTA and FQGNSA. Trimming pared 6 bases from V and 0 bases from J, leaving 4 bases between. The CDR3 reads CASRASTDTQYF. CDR3 DNA sequence: TGTGCCAGCAGGGCCAGCACAGATACGCAGTATTTT. The complete variable domain, with remaining parts taken from reference TRBV7-2 and TRBJ2-3, reads GAGVSQSPSNKVTEKGKDVELRCDPISGHTALYWYRQSLGQGLEFLIYFQGNSAPDKSGLPSDRFSAERTGGSVSTLTIQRTQQEDSAVYLCASRASTDTQYFGPGTRLTVL.

CDR3 sequence reads: CASTGVDTQYF. The CDR3 DNA sequence: TGTGCCTCGACTGGGGTAGATACGCAGTATTTT. This chain uses TRBV30 with TRBJ2-3, with no clear D. The CDR3 contains 11 residues. Trimming stripped 7 bases from V and 5 bases from J, with 10 bases between. Germline values: CDR1 GTSNPN, CDR2 SVGIG (reference sequence). The variable domain in full, completed from reference TRBV30 and TRBJ2-3, reads SQTIHQWPATLVQPVGSPLSLECTVEGTSNPNLYWYRQAAGRGLQLLFYSVGIGQISSEVPQNLSASRPQDRQFILSSKKLLLSDSGFYLCASTGVDTQYFGPGTRLTVL.